This T cell receptor beta chain comes out of a study of shared clonotypes between healthy human individuals. The CDR3 extends over 14 amino acids. CDR1 ENHRY and CDR2 SYGVKD come from the germline V gene. The J segment lost 3 bases and the V segment lost 6 bases, leaving 3 bases of the junction unmatched. TCRdb's copy holds only in-frame clones and misses some; the assay was immunoSEQ multiplex PCR. The top ten clones hold about 0.068% of a sample with more than 500,000 clones, roughly 95% of them seen once. Material for sequencing was naive CD4+ T cells sorted from blood. Described subset: CD45RA+ positively selected. The chain couples TRBV10-3 to TRBJ2-5; 11 bases align to TRBD2. The receptor was derived from a woman younger than 45 in good health. CDR3 amino acids: CAISTGLAEETQYF. CDR3 in DNA: TGTGCCATCAGCACGGGACTAGCGGAAGAGACCCAGTACTTC.